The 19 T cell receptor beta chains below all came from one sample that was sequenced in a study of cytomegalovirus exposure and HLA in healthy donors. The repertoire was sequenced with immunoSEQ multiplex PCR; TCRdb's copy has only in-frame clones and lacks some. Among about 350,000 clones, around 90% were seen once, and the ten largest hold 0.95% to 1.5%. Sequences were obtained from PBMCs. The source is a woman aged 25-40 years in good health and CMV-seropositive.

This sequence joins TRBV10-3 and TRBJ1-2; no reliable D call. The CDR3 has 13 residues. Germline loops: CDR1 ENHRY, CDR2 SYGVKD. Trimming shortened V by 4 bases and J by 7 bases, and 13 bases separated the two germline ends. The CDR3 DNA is TGTGCCATCAGTGCGGACCCTGATTTTGGCTACACCTTC. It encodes CAISADPDFGYTF.

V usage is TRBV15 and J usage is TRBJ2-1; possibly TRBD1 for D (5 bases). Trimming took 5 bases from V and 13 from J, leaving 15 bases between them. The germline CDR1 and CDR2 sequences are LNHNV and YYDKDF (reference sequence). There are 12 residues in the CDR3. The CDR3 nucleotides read TGTGCCACCAGCCGCCGACAGCCACCACAGTTCTTC. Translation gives CATSRRQPPQFF.

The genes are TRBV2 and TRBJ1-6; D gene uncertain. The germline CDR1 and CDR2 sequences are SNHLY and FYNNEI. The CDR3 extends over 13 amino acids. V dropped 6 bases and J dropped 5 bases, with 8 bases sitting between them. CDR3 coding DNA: TGTGCCAGCAGAGAGGGAAATAATTCACCCCTCCACTTT. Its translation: CASREGNNSPLHF.

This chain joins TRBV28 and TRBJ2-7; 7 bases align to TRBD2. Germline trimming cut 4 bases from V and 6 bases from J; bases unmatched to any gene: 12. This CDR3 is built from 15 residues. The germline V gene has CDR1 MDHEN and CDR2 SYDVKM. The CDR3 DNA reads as TGTGCCAGCAGTTCACCCCGGACTGGGGAGGGCGAGCAGTACTTC. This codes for CASSSPRTGEGEQYF. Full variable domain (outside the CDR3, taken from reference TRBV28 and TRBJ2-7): DVKVTQSSRYLVKRTGEKVFLECVQDMDHENMFWYRQDPGLGLRLIYFSYDVKMKEKGDIPEGYSVSREKKERFSLILESASTNQTSMYLCASSSPRTGEGEQYFGPGTRLTVT.

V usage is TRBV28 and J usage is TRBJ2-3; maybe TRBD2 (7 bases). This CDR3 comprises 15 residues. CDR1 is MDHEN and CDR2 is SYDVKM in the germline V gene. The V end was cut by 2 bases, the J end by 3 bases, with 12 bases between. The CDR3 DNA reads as TGTGCCAGCAGTTTAGGGGGGGCGCGGACAGATACGCAGTATTTT. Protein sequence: CASSLGGARTDTQYF. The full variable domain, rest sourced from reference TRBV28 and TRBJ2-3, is DVKVTQSSRYLVKRTGEKVFLECVQDMDHENMFWYRQDPGLGLRLIYFSYDVKMKEKGDIPEGYSVSREKKERFSLILESASTNQTSMYLCASSLGGARTDTQYFGPGTRLTVL.

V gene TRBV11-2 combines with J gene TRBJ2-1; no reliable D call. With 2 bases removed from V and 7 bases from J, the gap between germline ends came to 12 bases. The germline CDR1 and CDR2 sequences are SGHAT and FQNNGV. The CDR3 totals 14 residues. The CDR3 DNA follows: TGTGCCAGCAGCTTAAACCCCCCCCGGAATGAGCAGTTCTTC. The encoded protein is CASSLNPPRNEQFF. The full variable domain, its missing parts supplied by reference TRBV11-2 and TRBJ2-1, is EAGVAQSPRYKIIEKRQSVAFWCNPISGHATLYWYQQILGQGPKLLIQFQNNGVVDDSQLPKDRFSAERLKGVDSTLKIQPAKLEDSAVYLCASSLNPPRNEQFFGPGTRLTVL.

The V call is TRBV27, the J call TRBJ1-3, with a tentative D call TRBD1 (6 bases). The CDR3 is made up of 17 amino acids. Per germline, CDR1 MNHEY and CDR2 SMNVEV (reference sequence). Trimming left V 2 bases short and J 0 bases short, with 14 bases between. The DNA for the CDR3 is TGTGCCAGCAGTTTAAGAACGGGACAAAACTCTGGAAACACCATATATTTT. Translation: CASSLRTGQNSGNTIYF.

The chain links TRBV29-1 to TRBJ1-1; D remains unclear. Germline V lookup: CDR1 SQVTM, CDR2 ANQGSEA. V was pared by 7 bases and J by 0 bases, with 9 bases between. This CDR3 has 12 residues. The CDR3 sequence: CSARPMNTEAFF. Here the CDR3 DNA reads TGCAGCGCAAGACCAATGAACACTGAAGCTTTCTTT. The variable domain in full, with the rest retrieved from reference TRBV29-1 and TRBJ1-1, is SAVISQKPSRDICQRGTSLTIQCQVDSQVTMMFWYRQQPGQSLTLIATANQGSEATYESGFVIDKFPISRPNLTFSTLTVSNMSPEDSSIYLCSARPMNTEAFFGQGTRLTVV.

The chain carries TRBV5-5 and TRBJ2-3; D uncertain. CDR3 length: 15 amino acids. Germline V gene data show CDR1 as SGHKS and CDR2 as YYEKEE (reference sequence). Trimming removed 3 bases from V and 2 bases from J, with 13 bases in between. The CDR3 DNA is TGTGCCAGCAGCTACCTCGGAACCTTCACAGATACGCAGTATTTT. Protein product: CASSYLGTFTDTQYF. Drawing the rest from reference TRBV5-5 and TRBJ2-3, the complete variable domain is DAGVTQSPTHLIKTRGQQVTLRCSPISGHKSVSWYQQVLGQGPQFIFQYYEKEERGRGNFPDRFSARQFPNYSSELNVNALLLGDSALYLCASSYLGTFTDTQYFGPGTRLTVL.

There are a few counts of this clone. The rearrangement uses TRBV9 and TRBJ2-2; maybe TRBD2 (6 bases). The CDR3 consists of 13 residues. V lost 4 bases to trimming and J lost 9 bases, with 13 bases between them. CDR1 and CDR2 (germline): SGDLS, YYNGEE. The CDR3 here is CASSPAGGRELFF. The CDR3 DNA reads TGTGCCAGCAGCCCGGCGGGCGGGAGGGAGCTGTTTTTT.

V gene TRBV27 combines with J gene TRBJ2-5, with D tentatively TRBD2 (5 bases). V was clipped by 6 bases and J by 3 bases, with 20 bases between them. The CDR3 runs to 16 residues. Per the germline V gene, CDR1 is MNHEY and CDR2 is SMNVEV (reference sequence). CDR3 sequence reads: CASSQRGSSLKETQYF. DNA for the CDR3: TGTGCCAGCAGCCAACGGGGAAGCTCCTTGAAAGAGACCCAGTACTTC.

CDR3: CASSLGADSTTGELFF. The CDR3 nucleotides read TGTGCCAGCAGCTTAGGTGCGGACTCTACCACCGGGGAGCTGTTTTTT. The chain carries TRBV11-3 and TRBJ2-2, with D possibly being TRBD2 (5 bases). Trimming removed 1 base from V and 4 bases from J, with 13 bases in between. CDR3 length equals 16 residues. The V gene's germline CDR1 is SGHNT and CDR2 YENEEA.

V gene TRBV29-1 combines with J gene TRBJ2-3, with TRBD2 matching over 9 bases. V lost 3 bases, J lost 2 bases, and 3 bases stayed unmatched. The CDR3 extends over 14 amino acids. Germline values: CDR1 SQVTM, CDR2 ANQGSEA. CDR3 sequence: CSVDASGITDTQYF. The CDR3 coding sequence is TGCAGCGTTGATGCTAGCGGGATCACAGATACGCAGTATTTT.

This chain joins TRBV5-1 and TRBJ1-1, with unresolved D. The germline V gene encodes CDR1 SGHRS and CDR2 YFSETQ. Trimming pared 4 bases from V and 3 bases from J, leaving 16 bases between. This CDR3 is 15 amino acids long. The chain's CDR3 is CASSPDGVVDTEAFF. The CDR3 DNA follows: TGCGCCAGCAGCCCGGATGGGGTGGTGGACACTGAAGCTTTCTTT.

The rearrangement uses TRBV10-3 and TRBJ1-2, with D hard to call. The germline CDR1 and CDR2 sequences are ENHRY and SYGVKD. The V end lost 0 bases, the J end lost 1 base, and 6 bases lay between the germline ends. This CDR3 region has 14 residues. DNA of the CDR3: TGTGCCATCAGTGAGTCGGGCAGTAACTATGGCTACACCTTC. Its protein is CAISESGSNYGYTF.

The CDR3 coding sequence is TGCGCCAGCAGCTCCGGACTAGCGAGCACAGATACGCAGTATTTT. Encoded protein: CASSSGLASTDTQYF. The chain recombines TRBV5-1 with TRBJ2-3, with TRBD2 matching over 9 bases. CDR1 is SGHRS and CDR2 is YFSETQ in the germline V gene. CDR3 length: 15 amino acids. The V segment lost 3 bases and the J segment 0 bases; nucleotides outside the gene matches: 2.

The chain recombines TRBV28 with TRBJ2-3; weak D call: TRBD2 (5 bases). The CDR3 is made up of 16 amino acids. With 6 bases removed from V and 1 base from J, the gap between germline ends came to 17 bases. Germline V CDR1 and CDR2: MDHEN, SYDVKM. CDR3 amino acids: CASRSPLGGGTDTQYF. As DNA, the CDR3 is TGTGCCAGCAGAAGCCCACTAGGCGGAGGCACAGATACGCAGTATTTT.

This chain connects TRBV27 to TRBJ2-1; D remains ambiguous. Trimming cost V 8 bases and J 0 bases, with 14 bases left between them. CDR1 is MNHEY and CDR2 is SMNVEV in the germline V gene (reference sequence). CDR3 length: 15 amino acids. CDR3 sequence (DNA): TGTGCCAGCCCCCCGGTGCGTATCTCCTACAATGAGCAGTTCTTC. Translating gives CASPPVRISYNEQFF.

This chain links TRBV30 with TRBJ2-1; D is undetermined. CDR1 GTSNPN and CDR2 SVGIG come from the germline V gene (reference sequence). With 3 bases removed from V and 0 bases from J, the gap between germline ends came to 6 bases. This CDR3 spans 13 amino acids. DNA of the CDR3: TGTGCCTGGAGCCTAAGCTCCTACAATGAGCAGTTCTTC. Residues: CAWSLSSYNEQFF.